This TCR beta chain was recorded in a study of blood T cells in healthy people across ages. Regarding the study as a whole: Expanded clonotype changes were possibly confounded by unknown donor CMV status.

On this clonotype: What it binds is not known.

Using a J-beta primer mix together with a sample-barcoded 5' primer, a second PCR was run for roughly 7 to 12 cycles. One entry per CDR3 protein results from TCRdb running MiXCR on the 5' RACE reads. The profile covers hundreds of thousands of distinct CDR3 sequences, with roughly a quarter appearing a single time and under 4.5% taken by the ten largest. CDR3 length: 14 residues. Germline CDR1 reads LNHNV; CDR2 reads YYDKDF (reference sequence). The same data also contributed to another study, on T cells of mothers and their children.

The chain combines TRBV15 with TRBJ2-1, with unresolved D. The DNA end is a closer match to TRBJ2-5, so the J assignment may be wrong. This clonotype was sampled from a boy aged 2 to 10 in good health. The sequenced sample consisted of blood. This CDR3 reads CATSRDPGQETQYF. CDR3 sequence (DNA): TGTGCCACCAGCAGAGATCCGGGCCAAGAGACCCAGTACTTC.